The present entry profiles one T cell receptor (beta chain) with its context. The junction shows a germline mismatch at one end, possibly a read error. The data derive from a study of blood T cells in healthy people across ages. Overall study context: Roughly one uniquely barcoded beta molecule per two T cells was captured.

Looked up from germline, CDR1 is LNHNV and CDR2 is YYDKDF (reference sequence). The CDR3 is 14 residues long. Primed by a sample-barcoded 5' primer and a J-beta primer mix, a second PCR proceeded for about 6 to 12 cycles. TCRdb re-called the 5' RACE reads with MiXCR, one entry per CDR3 protein. Of some 1.5 million distinct CDR3 sequences listed, 28% are singletons. The sequence was collected from a woman in her twenties or thirties in good health. What was sequenced was blood. This chain uses TRBV15 with TRBJ2-7, with 7 nucleotides matching TRBD2. The CDR3 region is CAASREGRTYEQYF. DNA of the CDR3: TGTGCCGCCAGCAGGGAGGGCCGAACCTACGAGCAGTACTTC.